The 2 T cell receptor beta chains presented below share a single source sample, sequenced in a study of cytomegalovirus exposure and HLA in healthy donors. Researchers ran the PCR with 60 Vbeta and 13 Jbeta primers. Method: immunoSEQ multiplex PCR; TCRdb's copy keeps in-frame clones and lacks some. Here the sample spans around 130,000 clones, 65% to 80% being singletons. The sequencing sample was made of PBMCs. All receptors come from a woman between 18 and 29 years old in good health and CMV-seronegative.

The chain recombines TRBV25-1 with TRBJ2-7; a possible D gene is TRBD1 (6 bases). The V end lost 5 bases, the J end lost 5 bases, and 19 bases lay between the germline ends. This CDR3 has 15 amino acids. The germline CDR1 and CDR2 sequences are MGHDK and SYGVNS. In nucleotides, the CDR3 is TGTGCCAGCAGTAGCACAGGGACGATATTAGACGAGCAGTACTTC. Amino acids: CASSSTGTILDEQYF.

The chain uses TRBV7-2 and TRBJ2-7; tentatively, D is TRBD2 (5 bases). The CDR3 spans 16 residues. V was pared by 3 bases and J by 1 base, with 16 bases between. Germline CDR1 reads SGHTA; CDR2 reads FQGNSA. The CDR3 region has the DNA TGTGCCAGCAGCTTCTTCGCGACGGACTCATCCTACGAGCAGTACTTC. Protein product: CASSFFATDSSYEQYF.